This is a list of T cell receptor beta chains from one sample in a study of cytomegalovirus exposure and HLA in healthy donors. Clones were sequenced by immunoSEQ multiplex PCR, and TCRdb holds only the in-frame ones, with some missing. Found here are fewer than 85,000 clones; the top ten clones hold less than 5.5%. The sample consisted of PBMCs. The receptors were sampled from a woman aged 40 to 50 in good health and CMV-seropositive. Each CDR3 is given with its conserved first and last residue. The D gene is left open where the match is weak.

d_call: .
cdr3_length: 14
v_call: TRBV28
j_call: TRBJ1-1
cdr3_nt: TGTGCCAGCAGTTTATCCGGGGTATACACTGAAGCTTTCTTC
cdr3_aa: CASSLSGVYTEAFF

d_call: TRBD2
cdr3_length: 15
v_call: TRBV11-2
j_call: TRBJ2-7
cdr3_nt: TGTGCCAGCAGCTTAGGGACTAGCGGAACCTACGAGCAGTACTTC
cdr3_aa: CASSLGTSGTYEQYF

d_call: .
cdr3_length: 13
v_call: TRBV7-2
j_call: TRBJ1-1
cdr3_nt: TGTGCCAGCAGCTTAGCTACGGGGACTGAAGCTTTCTTT
cdr3_aa: CASSLATGTEAFF

d_call: .
cdr3_length: 14
v_call: TRBV5-1
j_call: TRBJ1-6
cdr3_nt: TGCGCCAGCAGCTTGGGACAGATAAATTCACCCCTCCACTTT
cdr3_aa: CASSLGQINSPLHF

d_call: TRBD1
cdr3_length: 14
v_call: TRBV9
j_call: TRBJ1-5
cdr3_nt: TGTGCCAGCAGCGTAGCCCCCCACAGGGGGCCCCAGCATTTT
cdr3_aa: CASSVAPHRGPQHF

d_call: TRBD1
cdr3_length: 14
v_call: TRBV7-6
j_call: TRBJ2-2
cdr3_nt: TGTGCCAGCGCGAGGGACAGCTCCACCGGGGAGCTGTTTTTT
cdr3_aa: CASARDSSTGELFF

d_call: .
cdr3_length: 14
v_call: TRBV15
j_call: TRBJ2-2
cdr3_nt: TGTGCCACCAGCAGAAAGACTCTCACCGGGGAGCTGTTTTTT
cdr3_aa: CATSRKTLTGELFF

d_call: .
cdr3_length: 15
v_call: TRBV4-2
j_call: TRBJ2-1
cdr3_nt: TGTGCCAGCAGCCAAGATATAAACTCCTACAATGAGCAGTTCTTC
cdr3_aa: CASSQDINSYNEQFF

d_call: .
cdr3_length: 14
v_call: TRBV28
j_call: TRBJ2-7
cdr3_nt: TGTGCCAGCGGTACCTACTCTCCCCTCTACGAGCAGTACTTC
cdr3_aa: CASGTYSPLYEQYF

d_call: TRBD1
cdr3_length: 16
v_call: TRBV14
j_call: TRBJ1-2
cdr3_nt: TGTGCCAGCAGCCCAGACGGGACAGGCGTAGTCTATGGCTACACCTTC
cdr3_aa: CASSPDGTGVVYGYTF

d_call: TRBD2
cdr3_length: 13
v_call: TRBV28
j_call: TRBJ2-1
cdr3_nt: TGTGCCAGCAGGGGGGACTACTACAATGAGCAGTTCTTC
cdr3_aa: CASRGDYYNEQFF

d_call: TRBD1
cdr3_length: 18
v_call: TRBV18
j_call: TRBJ2-7
cdr3_nt: TGTGCCAGCCGGCCCGGGACAGGGGGCAGGGGTACAACCTACGAGCAGTACTTC
cdr3_aa: CASRPGTGGRGTTYEQYF

d_call: .
cdr3_length: 17
v_call: TRBV5-6
j_call: TRBJ1-2
cdr3_nt: TGTGCCAGCAGCTGGGTCGGGGACAAGGCGGGTGGCTATGGCTACACCTTC
cdr3_aa: CASSWVGDKAGGYGYTF

d_call: TRBD1
cdr3_length: 14
v_call: TRBV6-1
j_call: TRBJ2-3
cdr3_nt: TGTGCCAGCAGTTCCTTCGGGACAGATGATACGCAGTATTTT
cdr3_aa: CASSSFGTDDTQYF

d_call: TRBD1
cdr3_length: 14
v_call: TRBV12-5
j_call: TRBJ2-3
cdr3_nt: TGTGCTAGTGGGACGGGACAGGGCACAGATACGCAGTATTTT
cdr3_aa: CASGTGQGTDTQYF

d_call: .
cdr3_length: 13
v_call: TRBV7-2
j_call: TRBJ1-4
cdr3_nt: TGTGCCAGCAGGTCACAGTCTAATGAAAAACTGTTTTTT
cdr3_aa: CASRSQSNEKLFF

d_call: TRBD1
cdr3_length: 14
v_call: TRBV28
j_call: TRBJ1-1
cdr3_nt: TGTGCCAGCAGTTTCATCTCCGACAGGGGCCCAGCTTTCTTT
cdr3_aa: CASSFISDRGPAFF

d_call: .
cdr3_length: 14
v_call: TRBV28
j_call: TRBJ2-5
cdr3_nt: TGTGCCAGCGGGAGGGGACACCTCCAAGAGACCCAGTACTTC
cdr3_aa: CASGRGHLQETQYF

d_call: .
cdr3_length: 15
v_call: TRBV29-1
j_call: TRBJ1-2
cdr3_nt: TGCAGCGTTGATTCGGGGGGAGGGGTAAGCTATGGCTACACCTTC
cdr3_aa: CSVDSGGGVSYGYTF

d_call: .
cdr3_length: 13
v_call: TRBV29-1
j_call: TRBJ2-7
cdr3_nt: TGCAGCGTCTGGGGGGGGCCCATCTACGAGCAGTACTTC
cdr3_aa: CSVWGGPIYEQYF

d_call: TRBD1
cdr3_length: 14
v_call: TRBV19
j_call: TRBJ1-3
cdr3_nt: TGTGCCAGTAGTACGACAGGGGTTTCGGACACCATATATTTT
cdr3_aa: CASSTTGVSDTIYF

d_call: .
cdr3_length: 17
v_call: TRBV7-9
j_call: TRBJ2-2
cdr3_nt: TGTGCCAGCAGCTCCCTATTAGGACTTGCCTCAACCGGGGAGCTGTTTTTT
cdr3_aa: CASSSLLGLASTGELFF

d_call: .
cdr3_length: 14
v_call: TRBV6-4
j_call: TRBJ2-3
cdr3_nt: TGTGCCAGCAGTGAGGCAGGGGGCACAGATACGCAGTATTTT
cdr3_aa: CASSEAGGTDTQYF

d_call: .
cdr3_length: 15
v_call: TRBV7-3
j_call: TRBJ2-3
cdr3_nt: TGTGCCAGCAGCTTAAACGACTTTAGCACAGATACGCAGTATTTT
cdr3_aa: CASSLNDFSTDTQYF

d_call: .
cdr3_length: 14
v_call: TRBV11-2
j_call: TRBJ2-1
cdr3_nt: TGTGCCAGCAGCTTAGTGGTAGCCTACAATGAGCAGTTCTTC
cdr3_aa: CASSLVVAYNEQFF

d_call: .
cdr3_length: 16
v_call: TRBV19
j_call: TRBJ1-4
cdr3_nt: TGTGCCACCACCAAAGGGGGAGCCTATACTAATGAAAAACTGTTTTTT
cdr3_aa: CATTKGGAYTNEKLFF

d_call: .
cdr3_length: 14
v_call: TRBV6-1
j_call: TRBJ1-2
cdr3_nt: TGTGCCAGCAGTGAATTTTTGTCAAACTATGGCTACACCTTC
cdr3_aa: CASSEFLSNYGYTF

d_call: .
cdr3_length: 16
v_call: TRBV9
j_call: TRBJ1-1
cdr3_nt: TGTGCCAGCAGCGTAGGAGTAGGCAGGGGGAACACTGAAGCTTTCTTT
cdr3_aa: CASSVGVGRGNTEAFF

d_call: .
cdr3_length: 13
v_call: TRBV28
j_call: TRBJ2-7
cdr3_nt: TGTGCCAGCAGTTTTAGCGACGCCTACGAGCAGTACTTC
cdr3_aa: CASSFSDAYEQYF

d_call: .
cdr3_length: 15
v_call: TRBV6-6
j_call: TRBJ2-3
cdr3_nt: TGTGCCAGCAGTTACTCCCGCCCGACGAGGGATACGCAGTATTTT
cdr3_aa: CASSYSRPTRDTQYF

d_call: .
cdr3_length: 14
v_call: TRBV6-1
j_call: TRBJ2-1
cdr3_nt: TGTGCCAGCAGTGAATCTAGTGAGTACAATGAGCAGTTCTTC
cdr3_aa: CASSESSEYNEQFF

d_call: TRBD1
cdr3_length: 18
v_call: TRBV7-6
j_call: TRBJ2-5
cdr3_nt: TGTGCCAGCAGCCTTGGGCCGGGAGCGAATCAAAGGACAGGGGCCCAGTACTTC
cdr3_aa: CASSLGPGANQRTGAQYF

d_call: .
cdr3_length: 16
v_call: TRBV7-9
j_call: TRBJ1-5
cdr3_nt: TGTGCCAGCAGCCAGACTGGGTCGGCAGGGGATCAGCCCCAGCATTTT
cdr3_aa: CASSQTGSAGDQPQHF

d_call: TRBD1
cdr3_length: 15
v_call: TRBV9
j_call: TRBJ1-2
cdr3_nt: TGTGCCAGCAGCGTAGGGGACAGGGGGATAAAGGGCTACACCTTC
cdr3_aa: CASSVGDRGIKGYTF

d_call: .
cdr3_length: 13
v_call: TRBV5-5
j_call: TRBJ1-3
cdr3_nt: TGTGCCAGCATTGGGCAGACTGGAAACACCATATATTTT
cdr3_aa: CASIGQTGNTIYF

d_call: TRBD1
cdr3_length: 14
v_call: TRBV6-1
j_call: TRBJ1-5
cdr3_nt: TGTGCCAGCAGTTGGGCCCGACAGGGGGAGCCCCAGCATTTT
cdr3_aa: CASSWARQGEPQHF

d_call: .
cdr3_length: 15
v_call: TRBV7-2
j_call: TRBJ1-5
cdr3_nt: TGTGCCAGCAGCACCGGAAGACTCAGCAATCAGCCCCAGCATTTT
cdr3_aa: CASSTGRLSNQPQHF

d_call: TRBD2
cdr3_length: 18
v_call: TRBV29-1
j_call: TRBJ2-6
cdr3_nt: TGCAGCGTTGAAGAATGGAGCGGGAGGGCAGGCGGGGCCAACGTCCTGACTTTC
cdr3_aa: CSVEEWSGRAGGANVLTF

d_call: TRBD2
cdr3_length: 16
v_call: TRBV10-3
j_call: TRBJ2-3
cdr3_nt: TGTGCCATCAGCACGGGACTAGCGCAAAGCACAGATACGCAGTATTTT
cdr3_aa: CAISTGLAQSTDTQYF

d_call: .
cdr3_length: 11
v_call: TRBV2
j_call: TRBJ1-2
cdr3_nt: TGTGCCAGCGGTAGAAACTATGGCTACACCTTC
cdr3_aa: CASGRNYGYTF

d_call: TRBD1
cdr3_length: 13
v_call: TRBV27
j_call: TRBJ2-3
cdr3_nt: TGTGCCAGCAGTCCCCCAGGGGGAAGATCGCAGTATTTT
cdr3_aa: CASSPPGGRSQYF

d_call: .
cdr3_length: 17
v_call: TRBV7-2
j_call: TRBJ1-2
cdr3_nt: TGTGCCAGCAGCTTTTTCCCCCCTGGGGGGAATGTGGGTGGCTACACCTTC
cdr3_aa: CASSFFPPGGNVGGYTF

d_call: .
cdr3_length: 15
v_call: TRBV7-9
j_call: TRBJ2-7
cdr3_nt: TGTGCCAGCAGCCGATTGCTAGCGTCCTCCTACGAGCAGTACTTC
cdr3_aa: CASSRLLASSYEQYF

d_call: TRBD1
cdr3_length: 12
v_call: TRBV19
j_call: TRBJ1-2
cdr3_nt: TGTGCCAGTAGTATTGACAGGGGAGGCTACACCTTC
cdr3_aa: CASSIDRGGYTF

d_call: .
cdr3_length: 15
v_call: TRBV5-1
j_call: TRBJ2-3
cdr3_nt: TGCGCCAGCAGCTTGGTCGGGGTCCTCCAAGATACGCAGTATTTT
cdr3_aa: CASSLVGVLQDTQYF

d_call: .
cdr3_length: 16
v_call: TRBV11-2
j_call: TRBJ2-6
cdr3_nt: TGTGCCAGCAGCTGGACAGCTACCTCTGGGGCCAACGTCCTGACTTTC
cdr3_aa: CASSWTATSGANVLTF

d_call: .
cdr3_length: 13
v_call: TRBV27
j_call: TRBJ1-5
cdr3_nt: TGTGCCAGCAGTTTCGAGGGGGTCGGGCCCCAGCATTTT
cdr3_aa: CASSFEGVGPQHF

d_call: TRBD1
cdr3_length: 13
v_call: TRBV10-3
j_call: TRBJ2-7
cdr3_nt: TGTGCCATCAGTGGACAGGGGCACAACGAGCAGTACTTC
cdr3_aa: CAISGQGHNEQYF

d_call: .
cdr3_length: 13
v_call: TRBV9
j_call: TRBJ2-7
cdr3_nt: TGTGCCAGCAGCGTAGCTGCGGGCTACGAGCAGTACTTC
cdr3_aa: CASSVAAGYEQYF

d_call: .
cdr3_length: 15
v_call: TRBV29-1
j_call: TRBJ2-1
cdr3_nt: TGCAGCGCCCCGCGGGGCAGTCAAGCGCACAATGAGCAGTTCTTC
cdr3_aa: CSAPRGSQAHNEQFF

d_call: .
cdr3_length: 12
v_call: TRBV5-4
j_call: TRBJ2-2
cdr3_nt: TGTGCCAGCAGCGACAAAACCGGGGAGCTGTTTTTT
cdr3_aa: CASSDKTGELFF

d_call: .
cdr3_length: 15
v_call: TRBV27
j_call: TRBJ1-5
cdr3_nt: TGTGCCAGCAGTTTATCGGGGGGGGTATATCAGCCCCAGCATTTT
cdr3_aa: CASSLSGGVYQPQHF

d_call: TRBD1
cdr3_length: 15
v_call: TRBV5-6
j_call: TRBJ1-1
cdr3_nt: TGTGCCAGCAGCTTGAGATACGACAGGGGGACTGAAGCTTTCTTT
cdr3_aa: CASSLRYDRGTEAFF

d_call: TRBD2
cdr3_length: 15
v_call: TRBV7-2
j_call: TRBJ2-5
cdr3_nt: TGTGCCAGCAGCTCAGGGACTAGCCTCCAAGAGACCCAGTACTTC
cdr3_aa: CASSSGTSLQETQYF

d_call: .
cdr3_length: 16
v_call: TRBV12-1
j_call: TRBJ2-1
cdr3_nt: TGTGCCAGCAGCTTTAGGGGACTAGCGGGATACAATGAGCAGTTCTTC
cdr3_aa: CASSFRGLAGYNEQFF

d_call: TRBD2
cdr3_length: 14
v_call: TRBV6-1
j_call: TRBJ2-7
cdr3_nt: TGTGCCAGCAGCGCCACGGGACTAGCGAACGAGCAGTACTTC
cdr3_aa: CASSATGLANEQYF

d_call: .
cdr3_length: 13
v_call: TRBV27
j_call: TRBJ2-5
cdr3_nt: TGTGCCAGCGGGGTCCGGGAGAGGGAGACCCAGTACTTC
cdr3_aa: CASGVRERETQYF

d_call: TRBD1
cdr3_length: 15
v_call: TRBV11-2
j_call: TRBJ1-2
cdr3_nt: TGTGCCATCTGGGACAGCGCTTTCGACAACTATGGCTACACCTTC
cdr3_aa: CAIWDSAFDNYGYTF

d_call: .
cdr3_length: 15
v_call: TRBV5-8
j_call: TRBJ2-3
cdr3_nt: TGTGCCAGCAGGGTGAGGAGCGTAAGTGCAGATACGCAGTATTTT
cdr3_aa: CASRVRSVSADTQYF

d_call: .
cdr3_length: 13
v_call: TRBV2
j_call: TRBJ1-6
cdr3_nt: TGTGCCAGCAGGCCAAGCCTAGACCCACCCCTCCACTTT
cdr3_aa: CASRPSLDPPLHF